Following are 2 T cell receptor beta chains from one sample sequenced in a study of cytomegalovirus exposure and HLA in healthy donors. The PCR had 60 Vbeta and 13 Jbeta primers. Assay used: immunoSEQ multiplex PCR; TCRdb lists only in-frame clones, some missing. The sample consists of over 150,000 clones, approximately 80% of them appearing once. Material: PBMCs. The receptors originated from a woman aged 25 to 39 in good health and CMV-seropositive.

As to this clone: Other DNA sequences in the sample encode the same CDR3. CDR3 amino acids: CASSYSNSAGGGEQYF. The CDR3 bases are TGTGCCAGCAGTTACTCGAACTCGGCGGGGGGGGGCGAGCAGTACTTC. This chain joins TRBV6-5 and TRBJ2-7, with TRBD2 matching 9 bases. The V segment lost 0 bases and the J segment 6 bases; nucleotides outside the gene matches: 9. Germline values: CDR1 MNHEY, CDR2 SVGAGI. The CDR3 length is 16 residues.

CDR3 nucleotides: TGTGCCAGCAGCCGATCCGACGGGGGCTCCTACGAGCAGTACTTC. It yields the protein CASSRSDGGSYEQYF. The chain combines TRBV6-1 with TRBJ2-7; a possible D gene is TRBD2 (6 bases). Trimming pared 6 bases from V and 0 bases from J, leaving 15 bases between. Germline V gene data show CDR1 as MNHNS and CDR2 as SASEGT. This CDR3 has 15 residues.